This T cell receptor beta chain was identified in a study of blood T cell repertoires in COVID-19. About the study: Acute and convalescent COVID-19 specimens originated in the United States, Italy and Spain. PBMCs, B-cell-depleted T cells, or T cells provided the cDNA or gDNA that made up the material.

Authors' methods: Amplification of reference gene primers provided the estimated nucleated cell counts. The data were produced by immunoSEQ multiplex PCR, yet TCRdb's version contains in-frame clones alone and is incomplete. V, J and clone size are taken as reported in that table, and D and trimming were inferred from the DNA itself. The sample consists of 200,000 or so clones, roughly 80% of them appearing once. Source material: peripheral blood. The clonotype comes from a man between 60 and 75 years old with active or convalescent COVID-19.

This CDR3 is CASSDPDRAVRTGELFF. DNA for the CDR3: TGTGCCAGCAGTGACCCGGACAGGGCCGTCCGGACCGGGGAGCTGTTTTTT. The chain joins TRBV6-4 to TRBJ2-2, with TRBD1 matching 8 bases. J lost 5 bases, V lost 2 bases, and 10 bases had no gene match. Per the germline V gene, CDR1 is MRHNA and CDR2 is SNTAGT. The CDR3 loop spans 17 amino acids.